This entry features one TCR beta chain sequence. What it binds is not known. Repertoires were generated with immunoSEQ multiplex PCR, while TCRdb's copy carries only in-frame clones and drops some. The table lists more than 60,000 clones, 85% to 90% of them singletons. This sample was included in a study of Tregs in tolerant kidney transplant recipients. Notes on the study in general: Findings come from small patient numbers and require larger validation.

CD4+CD25+CD127- Tregs, CD4+CD25- non-Tregs, CD4 and CD8 cells were sorted. This specimen was CD4+ T cells from blood, taken before the transplant. The sequence derives from a human donor who received a combined kidney and bone marrow transplant.

CDR3 sequence (DNA): TGTGCCAGCTCCCCCGGAGGATCGTACGAGCAGTACTTC. As protein: CASSPGGSYEQYF. The chain employs TRBV18 and TRBJ2-7; D may be TRBD2 (5 bases). Trimming pared 6 bases from V and 4 bases from J, leaving 13 bases between. The germline V gene has CDR1 KGHSH and CDR2 LQKENI. The CDR3 is 13 amino acids.